The 29 T cell receptor beta chains listed next were all sequenced from one sample in a study of beta chain features in type 1 diabetes. Study conclusions and caveats: Moderately but significantly shorter TCRB CDR3s were found in Type 1 diabetes patients in all four CD4+ subsets.

These receptors are not linked to any known antigen. The whole isolated RNA underwent reverse transcription, so sequencing captured expressed TCRB transcripts. TCRdb's copy holds only in-frame clones and misses some; the assay was immunoSEQ multiplex PCR. In the table there are some 640,000 clones, around 15% of which are singletons. The material sequenced was naive CD4+ T cells from blood. The receptors were gathered from a man aged 18 to 29 with type 1 diabetes.

J is TRBJ2-7 and V is TRBV7-2, with TRBD1 identical over 9 bases. CDR1 SGHTA and CDR2 FQGNSA come from the germline V gene. V was clipped by 4 bases and J by 2 bases; unmatched bases: 6. The CDR3 runs 15 residues. Written as DNA, the CDR3 is TGTGCCAGCAGCTCAAGGACAGGGGCCACCTACGAGCAGTACTTC. Translation: CASSSRTGATYEQYF. The full variable domain, completed using reference TRBV7-2 and TRBJ2-7, is GAGVSQSPSNKVTEKGKDVELRCDPISGHTALYWYRQSLGQGLEFLIYFQGNSAPDKSGLPSDRFSAERTGGSVSTLTIQRTQQEDSAVYLCASSSRTGATYEQYFGPGTRLTVT.

In the case of this clone: Other DNA sequences of this sample code for an identical CDR3. The chain is built from TRBV6-5 and TRBJ1-1, with D tentatively TRBD1 (5 bases). The CDR3 extends over 14 amino acids. The V gene's germline CDR1 is MNHEY and CDR2 SVGAGI. V shed 0 bases and J shed 1 base, with 6 bases lying between them. Here the CDR3 DNA reads TGTGCCAGCAGTTACTCTGGGGGGAACACTGAAGCTTTCTTT. Its translation: CASSYSGGNTEAFF.

The chain employs TRBV21-1 and TRBJ1-1. TRBV21-1 is noted as a pseudogene. The CDR3 sequence is 14 residues long. The CDR3 region has the DNA TGTGCCAGCAGCAAAGAATGGGACGGAACTGAAGCTTTCTTT. Translating gives CASSKEWDGTEAFF.

V is TRBV30 and J is TRBJ1-1; possible D gene TRBD1, 5 bases. The CDR3 totals 15 residues. In germline, CDR1 is GTSNPN, CDR2 SVGIG (reference sequence). Deletions cut 4 bases from V and 10 bases from J, with 25 bases between. The CDR3 is CAWNGAGSGLGTAFF. The CDR3 DNA reads TGTGCCTGGAACGGGGCCGGGAGTGGGCTCGGTACAGCTTTCTTT.

This sequence joins TRBV28 and TRBJ1-5; 9 nucleotides align to TRBD1. The J segment lost 9 bases and the V segment lost 0 bases, leaving 6 bases of the junction unmatched. The CDR3 covers 15 residues. CDR1 and CDR2 (germline): MDHEN, SYDVKM. Here the CDR3 DNA reads TGTGCCAGCAGTTTATGGGGGGGACAGGGATTGCCCCAGCATTTT. Translating it yields CASSLWGGQGLPQHF.

The V and J genes are TRBV6-5 and TRBJ1-2; 10 nucleotides agree with TRBD1. The junction had 6 bases not matched to a gene; V was cut back by 6 bases and J by 5 bases. This CDR3 has 14 residues. Per germline, CDR1 MNHEY and CDR2 SVGAGI. The CDR3 nucleotides read TGTGCCAGCAGCCCCCCGGGACAGGGGTATGGCTACACCTTC. It is translated as CASSPPGQGYGYTF.

The chain is built from TRBV28 and TRBJ2-1; TRBD2 aligns across 14 bases. Germline values: CDR1 MDHEN, CDR2 SYDVKM. Trimming took 9 bases from V and 8 from J; bases not matched to a gene: 3. The CDR3 is made up of 13 amino acids. The CDR3 loop reads CASGTSGRDEQFF. The DNA for the CDR3 is TGTGCCAGTGGGACTAGCGGGAGAGATGAGCAGTTCTTC.

This chain joins TRBV6-5 and TRBJ1-2, with TRBD1 identical over 7 bases. Trimming cost V 10 bases and J 0 bases; bases outside gene matches: 5. Per germline, CDR1 MNHEY and CDR2 SVGAGI. The CDR3 runs 13 residues. CDR3 loop: CATDRATNYGYTF. The DNA of the CDR3 is TGTGCCACCGACAGGGCCACTAACTATGGCTACACCTTC.

The J gene is TRBJ2-7, the V gene TRBV18, with 7 bases fitting TRBD1. The germline gives CDR1 KGHSH, CDR2 LQKENI. The CDR3 runs 16 residues. The V and J ends lost 6 bases and 5 bases, in that order; junction bases with no gene match: 16. Here the CDR3 reads CASSPTGVGTADEQYF. CDR3 sequence (DNA): TGTGCCAGCTCGCCCACAGGGGTAGGGACAGCAGACGAGCAGTACTTC. Together with reference TRBV18 and TRBJ2-7, the CDR3 gives the full variable domain: NAGVMQNPRHLVRRRGQEARLRCSPMKGHSHVYWYRQLPEEGLKFMVYLQKENIIDESGMPKERFSAEFPKEGPSILRIQQVVRGDSAAYFCASSPTGVGTADEQYFGPGTRLTVT.

The chain uses TRBV5-1 and TRBJ1-1, with TRBD1 identical over 8 bases. The CDR3 spans 15 residues. J was trimmed by 4 bases and V by 0 bases; bases with no gene match: 5. Germline lookup yields CDR1 SGHRS and CDR2 YFSETQ. The CDR3 here is CASSLGTGPVTEAFF. CDR3 nucleotide sequence: TGCGCCAGCAGCTTGGGGACAGGGCCGGTCACTGAAGCTTTCTTT.

Notes on this clone: This CDR3 is also generated by other DNA sequences in the sample. This sequence joins TRBV7-2 and TRBJ1-2; unclear D gene. Germline-derived CDR1 and CDR2 are SGHTA and FQGNSA. This CDR3 region has 12 residues. Trimming cost V 3 bases and J 1 base, with 3 bases left between them. In DNA, the CDR3 is TGTGCCAGCAGCTTGGTTAACTATGGCTACACCTTC. Protein sequence: CASSLVNYGYTF.

This clone was recorded a few times. The genes are TRBV7-2 and TRBJ2-5, with D uncertain. Germline V CDR1 and CDR2: SGHTA, FQGNSA. The ends were cut back, 3 bases at V and 5 bases at J, with 10 bases in the middle. The CDR3 consists of 13 residues. In DNA, the CDR3 is TGTGCCAGCAGCTTGGGTTATGGGGAGACCCAGTACTTC. This codes for CASSLGYGETQYF.

This clone appeared a few times. The chain is built from TRBV7-2 and TRBJ1-2; a possible D gene is TRBD1 (5 bases). The CDR3 covers 15 residues. V was cut by 6 bases and J by 2 bases, with 16 bases left in between. Germline CDR1 SGHTA, CDR2 FQGNSA. The CDR3, as DNA: TGTGCCAGCAGGGGCCAGGGCGGGATAAACTATGGCTACACCTTC. Protein product: CASRGQGGINYGYTF.

This clone was observed a few times. This rearrangement joins TRBV4-3 to TRBJ2-3; D remains unclear. Trimming removed 1 base at V and 6 bases at J, with 8 bases between. Germline V gene lookup returns CDR1 LGHNA and CDR2 YSLEER. This CDR3 contains 13 residues. The CDR3 loop is CASSQARRDTQYF. The CDR3 region has the DNA TGCGCCAGCAGCCAAGCACGAAGGGATACGCAGTATTTT.

Only a few counts were recorded for this clone. The chain carries TRBV4-2 and TRBJ2-7; D not resolved. V lost 0 bases, J lost 2 bases, and 11 bases lay in between. Looked up from germline, CDR1 is LGHNA and CDR2 is YNFKEQ. There are 15 residues in the CDR3. CDR3 sequence reads: CASSQDLQTTYEQYF. CDR3 coding DNA: TGTGCCAGCAGCCAAGATCTACAGACGACCTACGAGCAGTACTTC.

The genes are TRBV29-1 and TRBJ1-4; D remains unclear. Germline loops: CDR1 SQVTM, CDR2 ANQGSEA. This CDR3 contains 14 residues. Between the trimmed V and J ends, which lost 6 bases and 0 bases, there was a span of 11 bases. Written as DNA, the CDR3 is TGCAGCGTACCAGACCACACAACTAATGAAAAACTGTTTTTT. Residues: CSVPDHTTNEKLFF.

The chain is built from TRBV12-5 and TRBJ2-5; 11 nucleotides align to TRBD2. The J segment lost 5 bases and the V segment lost 6 bases, leaving 2 bases of the junction unmatched. This CDR3 spans 13 amino acids. Germline CDR1 is LGHNT and CDR2 is FRNRAP. CDR3 in DNA: TGTGCTAGTGGGACTAGCGGGATCGAGACCCAGTACTTC. It translates to CASGTSGIETQYF.

This clone has just a few counts. This sequence joins TRBV6-5 and TRBJ2-3; a possible D gene is TRBD1 (5 bases). V lost 2 bases and J 4 bases, leaving 13 bases between the germline ends. The CDR3 spans 15 residues. Looked up from germline, CDR1 is MNHEY and CDR2 is SVGAGI. Here the CDR3 reads CASSYQGRRSDTQYF. The CDR3 region has the DNA TGTGCCAGCAGTTACCAGGGTAGAAGGTCAGATACGCAGTATTTT.

The gene calls are TRBV4-3 and TRBJ1-2; the match to TRBD1 covers 9 bases. J lost 0 bases, V lost 1 base, and 3 bases had no gene match. Germline CDR1 and CDR2: LGHNA and YSLEER. The length of the CDR3 is 16 residues. The CDR3 loop is CASSQGQGEANYGYTF. As DNA, the CDR3 is TGCGCCAGCAGCCAAGGACAGGGGGAGGCTAACTATGGCTACACCTTC.

This clone was recorded a few times. The chain has TRBV5-1 and TRBJ2-3; 9 nucleotides agree with TRBD2. CDR1 is SGHRS, CDR2 YFSETQ, per germline. The CDR3 sequence is 15 residues long. The V segment lost 0 bases and the J segment 2 bases; nucleotides outside the gene matches: 1. CDR3 sequence reads: CASSLASGVTDTQYF. The CDR3 DNA reads as TGCGCCAGCAGCTTGGCTAGCGGGGTCACAGATACGCAGTATTTT.

The V gene is TRBV5-1, the J gene TRBJ1-1; 7 bases are a match to TRBD1. The germline gives CDR1 SGHRS, CDR2 YFSETQ. The V gene end was trimmed by 4 bases and the J gene end by 7 bases; junction bases not matched to a gene: 4. The length of the CDR3 is 12 residues. The CDR3 protein is CASSAGQDEAFF. The CDR3 nucleotides are TGCGCCAGCAGCGCCGGACAGGATGAAGCTTTCTTT.

The chain combines TRBV19 with TRBJ2-7; tentative D call: TRBD1 (5 bases). Germline V CDR1 and CDR2: LNHDA, SQIVND (reference sequence). CDR3 size: 14 residues. The ends were cut back, 8 bases at V and 2 bases at J, with 16 bases in the middle. This CDR3 reads CASASPGRAYEQYF. Written as DNA, the CDR3 is TGTGCCAGTGCCTCTCCAGGCAGGGCCTACGAGCAGTACTTC.

This clone was seen a few times. The rearrangement uses TRBV20-1 and TRBJ1-1; D perhaps matches TRBD1 (5 bases). Germline V gene data show CDR1 as DFQATT and CDR2 as SNEGSKA (reference sequence). The CDR3 covers 11 residues. The DNA for the CDR3 is TGCAGGGAGCAGGGGAACACTGAAGCTTTCTTT. Protein sequence: CREQGNTEAFF.

V usage is TRBV7-2 and J usage is TRBJ2-2; D not certain. The CDR3 contains 14 residues. Germline CDR1 SGHTA, CDR2 FQGNSA. V shed 0 bases and J shed 4 bases, with 6 bases lying between them. The CDR3 reads CASSLARATGELFF. CDR3 DNA sequence: TGTGCCAGCAGCTTAGCGAGAGCCACCGGGGAGCTGTTTTTT.

Only a few counts were recorded for this clone. The genes are TRBV27 and TRBJ2-3; 9 nucleotides match TRBD2. Germline CDR1 is MNHEY and CDR2 is SMNVEV (reference sequence). After removal of 4 bases from V and 5 bases from J, the junction contained 4 bases not matched to a gene. The CDR3 contains 14 residues. CDR3 DNA sequence: TGTGCCAGCAGTTCGCGGGGGGGCCAAGATACGCAGTATTTT. Protein product: CASSSRGGQDTQYF.

This chain joins TRBV7-2 and TRBJ1-1; D is unclear. From germline, CDR1 is SGHTA and CDR2 FQGNSA. The CDR3 runs 16 residues. The V end was cut by 1 base, the J end by 2 bases, with 14 bases between. CDR3 residues: CASSLVGGGLNTEAFF. As DNA, the CDR3 is TGTGCCAGCAGCTTAGTTGGAGGCGGACTTAACACTGAAGCTTTCTTT.

The chain joins TRBV29-1 to TRBJ2-5; 9 positions match TRBD2. CDR1 is SQVTM, CDR2 ANQGSEA, per germline. This CDR3 has 15 residues. With 2 bases clipped from V and 4 bases from J, the junction kept 8 bases outside the gene matches. CDR3 sequence reads: CSVERVAGVAETQYF. CDR3 in DNA: TGCAGCGTTGAACGGGTAGCGGGAGTGGCAGAGACCCAGTACTTC.

The rearrangement joins TRBV7-3 to TRBJ2-5; 7 nucleotides agree with TRBD2. The V segment lost 0 bases and the J segment 3 bases; nucleotides outside the gene matches: 4. Germline loops: CDR1 SGHTA, CDR2 FQGTGA. This CDR3 has 15 residues. In nucleotides, the CDR3 is TGTGCCAGCAGCTTAACGAGTCTAGCGGAAGAGACCCAGTACTTC. Translating gives CASSLTSLAEETQYF.

A single count supports this clone. This sequence joins TRBV9 and TRBJ2-1; D possibly corresponds to TRBD2 (6 bases). V dropped 0 bases and J dropped 4 bases, with 8 bases sitting between them. This CDR3 has 14 residues. The germline gives CDR1 SGDLS, CDR2 YYNGEE. CDR3 nucleotides: TGTGCCAGCAGCGTAGAAGGGACTTACAATGAGCAGTTCTTC. Its protein product is CASSVEGTYNEQFF.